These 17 T cell receptor beta chains were all obtained from the same sample, sequenced in a study of cytomegalovirus exposure and HLA in healthy donors. The study ran its PCR with 60 Vbeta and 13 Jbeta primers. Repertoires were generated with immunoSEQ multiplex PCR, while TCRdb's copy carries only in-frame clones and drops some. The sample yields 200,000 to 250,000 clones, 70% seen once. Material for sequencing was PBMCs. All receptors come from a man aged 35-49 years in good health and CMV-seropositive.

This clone was found a few times. The V and J genes are TRBV7-2 and TRBJ2-1; TRBD2 agrees at 13 bases. Trimming cost V 5 bases and J 8 bases; bases outside gene matches: 3. This CDR3 has 14 amino acids. From germline, CDR1 is SGHTA and CDR2 FQGNSA. CDR3 coding DNA: TGTGCCAGCAGCACGGGACTAGCGGGGTATGAGCAGTTCTTC. This codes for CASSTGLAGYEQFF.

This chain joins TRBV5-6 and TRBJ2-1; 8 bases match TRBD2. V was clipped by 3 bases and J by 4 bases; unmatched bases: 9. This CDR3 is 16 amino acids long. CDR1 is SGHDT, CDR2 YYEEEE, per germline. The CDR3 reads CASSSEVSGNYNEQFF. CDR3 coding DNA: TGTGCCAGCAGCTCGGAGGTTAGCGGGAATTACAATGAGCAGTTCTTC.

The CDR3 nucleotides are TGTGCCAGTAGTAGGTCTCAGTACTATGGCTACACCTTC. It translates to CASSRSQYYGYTF. The V call is TRBV19, the J call TRBJ1-2, with D unclear. The V end was cut by 4 bases, the J end by 3 bases, with 9 bases between. The CDR3 is 13 residues long. Germline CDR1 LNHDA, CDR2 SQIVND (reference sequence).

The chain couples TRBV4-2 to TRBJ1-4; weak D call: TRBD1 (6 bases). Trimming cost V 3 bases and J 5 bases, with 13 bases left between them. Germline-derived CDR1 and CDR2 are LGHNA and YNFKEQ. The CDR3 is 15 amino acids. The CDR3 spells CASSHIPDRNEKLFF. The CDR3 DNA sequence: TGTGCCAGCAGCCATATCCCAGACAGGAATGAAAAACTGTTTTTT.

This sequence joins TRBV14 and TRBJ1-3, with a possible D match to TRBD1 (6 bases). Germline values: CDR1 SGHDN, CDR2 FVKESK. Trimming cost V 3 bases and J 3 bases, with 18 bases left between them. The CDR3 consists of 17 residues. CDR3 sequence (DNA): TGTGCCAGCAGCCATTCGGTATCGGACAGTAGTGGAAACACCATATATTTT. Translating gives CASSHSVSDSSGNTIYF.

The chain recombines TRBV11-2 with TRBJ1-1; D unclear. V was pared by 7 bases and J by 4 bases, with 16 bases between. Germline V CDR1 and CDR2: SGHAT, FQNNGV. CDR3 length equals 14 residues. The DNA for the CDR3 is TGTGCCAGCACCCAGTCGGCCCGCGGCACTGAAGCTTTCTTT. It is translated as CASTQSARGTEAFF.

There are a few counts of this clone. The CDR3 DNA reads as TGTGCCAGCAGTGCGACAGGGACCACCGGGGAGCTGTTTTTT. This codes for CASSATGTTGELFF. The V gene is TRBV6-6, the J gene TRBJ2-2; 7 nucleotides match TRBD1. CDR3 size: 14 residues. V shed 5 bases and J 4 bases; nucleotides not matched to a gene: 4. CDR1 is MNHNY, CDR2 SVGAGI, per germline (reference sequence).

The V gene is TRBV5-4, the J gene TRBJ2-1; TRBD2 agrees at 9 bases. The CDR3 contains 15 residues. V was pared by 2 bases and J by 8 bases, with 8 bases of the junction left unmatched. CDR1 is SGHNT and CDR2 is YYREEE in the germline V gene (reference sequence). The CDR3 spells CASSFSGGGADEQFF. CDR3 DNA sequence: TGTGCCAGCAGCTTTTCGGGCGGGGGGGCCGATGAGCAGTTCTTC.

The V gene is TRBV27, the J gene TRBJ2-7; 8 nucleotides agree with TRBD1. The CDR3 runs 14 residues. The trim removed 5 bases at V and 2 bases at J, leaving 5 bases unmatched. CDR1 and CDR2 (germline): MNHEY, SMNVEV (reference sequence). CDR3 DNA sequence: TGTGCCAGCAGTCCCAGGGGGCAGACCTACGAGCAGTACTTC. Translation: CASSPRGQTYEQYF.

The gene calls are TRBV5-1 and TRBJ1-2; perhaps TRBD1 as D (6 bases). Trimming cost V 2 bases and J 5 bases, with 10 bases left between them. Germline loops: CDR1 SGHRS, CDR2 YFSETQ. The CDR3 sequence is 13 residues long. The CDR3 nucleotides read TGCGCCAGCAGCTTTGGTCAGGGGTATGGCTACACCTTC. It is translated as CASSFGQGYGYTF.

Concerning this clone itself: At one end, the junction sequence differs from germline, possibly due to a read error. The chain couples TRBV18 to TRBJ1-2, with D possibly being TRBD1 (5 bases). The CDR3 loop spans 12 amino acids. CDR1 KGHSH and CDR2 LQKENI come from the germline V gene. DNA for the CDR3: TGTGCCAGCTCTCCACAGGACTTGCGCTACACCTTC. Translating gives CASSPQDLRYTF.

The rearrangement joins TRBV11-1 to TRBJ2-5; a possible D gene is TRBD2 (5 bases). From germline, CDR1 is SGHAT and CDR2 FQDESV (reference sequence). The CDR3 runs to 14 residues. The V and J ends lost 5 bases and 6 bases respectively, with 16 bases between them. As DNA, the CDR3 is TGTGCCAGCAGCCCGGGGAAATATGGCCAGACCCAGTACTTC. Translating it yields CASSPGKYGQTQYF.

On this clone: A junction end diverges from the germline sequence, so it may reflect a read error. This chain links TRBV7-9 with TRBJ1-1; 8 nucleotides align to TRBD1. The length of the CDR3 is 17 residues. Germline CDR1 is SEHNR and CDR2 is FQNEAQ (reference sequence). In DNA, the CDR3 is TGTTCCAGCAGCTTTCAGACAGGGGATCGGGGGAACACTGAAGCTTTCTTT. It translates to CSSSFQTGDRGNTEAFF.

The chain carries TRBV6-1 and TRBJ1-2; D might be TRBD1 (5 bases). The CDR3 runs to 13 residues. V gave up 3 bases and J gave up 8 bases, with 13 bases separating them. Germline CDR1 is MNHNS and CDR2 is SASEGT. This CDR3 reads CASSDQGLGGYTF. In DNA, the CDR3 is TGTGCCAGCAGTGATCAGGGCTTGGGGGGCTACACCTTC.

The rearrangement links TRBV6-1 to TRBJ2-5; D is perhaps TRBD2 (6 bases). The germline V gene encodes CDR1 MNHNS and CDR2 SASEGT. V lost 4 bases to trimming and J lost 11 bases, with 17 bases between them. This CDR3 contains 13 residues. CDR3 loop: CASSAGDLGGQYF. The CDR3 DNA sequence: TGTGCCAGCAGTGCGGGAGACTTAGGTGGGCAGTACTTC.

V and J are TRBV4-1 and TRBJ1-1; the match to TRBD1 covers 8 bases. CDR1 MGHRA and CDR2 YSYEKL come from the germline V gene. Trimming removed 4 bases from V and 8 bases from J; junction bases left unmatched: 9. The CDR3 has 14 amino acids. For the CDR3, the DNA is TGCGCCAGCAGCCCCCCAGAGACAGGGGCCGAAGCTTTCTTT. Translated, it gives CASSPPETGAEAFF.

This clone has only a few counts. Here the CDR3 reads CASTSGAQPQHF. The DNA for the CDR3 is TGTGCCAGCACCTCTGGGGCGCAGCCCCAGCATTTT. This chain joins TRBV21-1 and TRBJ1-5; whether TRBD1, the table's D call, matches the DNA was not checked. TRBV21-1 is an annotated pseudogene. The CDR3 runs 12 residues.